By its share, the clone carrying this TCR beta chain is medium-sized. The antigen is unknown. TCRdb independently ran MiXCR on the 5' RACE reads; one entry per CDR3 protein. Among 5,000 to 6,500 distinct CDR3 sequences listed, 4.5% to 5% were seen once. Noted time point: sample taken at primary tumor resection. Patients with untreated early-stage non-small cell lung cancer, numbering 55 to 80, were the donors. Germline V gene lookup returns CDR1 SGHRS and CDR2 YFSETQ. This CDR3 region has 13 residues. Trimming removed 1 base at V and 3 bases at J, with 8 bases between. These data belong to a study of spatial heterogeneity in lung cancer. Study-wide background: The average appearance count of each unique TCR and UMI combination in raw reads was more than 9.5.

Overall study results and limits: Tumor mutation count correlated with how many alpha and beta TCRs expanded intratumorally.

This clonotype originated in a male donor with early-stage non-small cell lung cancer. Specimen: lung tumor tissue, collected at surgery. The chain combines TRBV5-1 with TRBJ2-7, with D perhaps TRBD2 (6 bases). The CDR3 region is CASSLSGVYEQYF. The CDR3 coding sequence is TGCGCCAGCAGCTTGTCGGGAGTCTACGAGCAGTACTTC.